The subject of this entry is one TCR beta chain. V lost 0 bases, J lost 5 bases, and 3 bases stayed unmatched. The CDR3 length is 15 residues. Germline-derived CDR1 and CDR2 are KGHDR and SFDVKD. The sample originates from a study of blood T cell repertoires in COVID-19. Across the study: The origin of the acute and convalescent COVID-19 samples was the United States, Italy and Spain. PBMCs, B-cell-depleted T cells, or T cells provided the cDNA or gDNA that made up the material.

Authors' analysis steps: Amplified reference gene primers provided the basis for estimating nucleated cell counts. Here immunoSEQ multiplex PCR was the method, and the copy in TCRdb shows in-frame clones only, minus some. V and J calls and clone size are as listed in that table; D and trimming were resolved from the DNA. Of around 250,000 clones in the sample, around 83% were seen once. The genes are TRBV24-1 and TRBJ2-5; the match to TRBD1 covers 9 bases. Sample: peripheral blood. This sequence was found in a man aged 35-49 years with active or convalescent COVID-19. The DNA for the CDR3 is TGTGCCACCAGTGATTTGACAGGGGGCAGTGAGACCCAGTACTTC. As protein: CATSDLTGGSETQYF.